One and the same sample provided the 15 T cell receptor beta chains below, sequenced in a study of T cell responses to AZD1222 COVID-19 vaccine. Clones were sequenced by immunoSEQ multiplex PCR, and TCRdb holds only the in-frame ones, with some missing. The table has over 110,000 clones, 80% to 90% seen once. The specimen was peripheral blood, collected on day 0 of AZD1222 vaccination. These receptors came from an adult in good health.

The CDR3 bases are TGTGCCAGCAGCGAGCTTAGGACAGTCTCTGGGGCCAACGTCCTGACTTTC. It specifies CASSELRTVSGANVLTF. The chain employs TRBV7-9 and TRBJ2-6, with D possibly TRBD1 on 6 matching bases. CDR3 length: 17 residues. Germline V lookup: CDR1 SEHNR, CDR2 FQNEAQ (reference sequence). V was trimmed by 5 bases and J by 0 bases, leaving 14 bases between them.

This rearrangement joins TRBV6-1 to TRBJ1-1; 8 bases are a match to TRBD1. Trimming removed 1 base from V and 6 bases from J; junction bases left unmatched: 4. The CDR3 runs 14 residues. Germline loops: CDR1 MNHNS, CDR2 SASEGT. The CDR3 DNA follows: TGTGCCAGCAGTGAAGGGACAGGGATGGCTGAAGCTTTCTTT. It translates to CASSEGTGMAEAFF.

The chain employs TRBV7-3 and TRBJ2-1; TRBD2 might be the D (5 bases). The CDR3 spans 16 residues. CDR1 is SGHTA, CDR2 FQGTGA, per germline. Trimming removed 1 base from V and 4 bases from J, with 14 bases in between. This CDR3 is CASSLSNGVGYNEQFF. CDR3 sequence (DNA): TGTGCCAGCAGCTTAAGTAACGGGGTGGGATACAATGAGCAGTTCTTC.

V is TRBV14 and J is TRBJ1-4; a weak D match, TRBD1 (6 bases). The CDR3 runs 17 residues. Per germline, CDR1 SGHDN and CDR2 FVKESK. V dropped 0 bases and J dropped 6 bases, with 17 bases sitting between them. CDR3 loop: CASSQEAWGRGDEKLFF. The CDR3 DNA is TGTGCCAGCAGCCAAGAGGCGTGGGGCAGGGGAGATGAAAAACTGTTTTTT.

This clone was seen just once. This chain uses TRBV6-5 with TRBJ1-2; D might be TRBD1 (6 bases). V was trimmed by 6 bases and J by 4 bases, leaving 15 bases between them. The CDR3 sequence is 14 residues long. CDR1 is MNHEY and CDR2 is SVGAGI in the germline V gene. As DNA, the CDR3 is TGTGCCAGCAGGGGGGGCGCACAGTCCTATGGCTACACCTTC. Its protein product is CASRGGAQSYGYTF.

The chain carries TRBV5-4 and TRBJ2-5, with D perhaps being TRBD1 or TRBD2 (5 bases each). The germline V gene has CDR1 SGHNT and CDR2 YYREEE (reference sequence). There are 14 residues in the CDR3. Deletions cut 3 bases from V and 0 bases from J, with 9 bases between. CDR3 sequence reads: CASSSRGDQETQYF. Here the CDR3 DNA reads TGTGCCAGCAGCTCGAGGGGTGACCAAGAGACCCAGTACTTC.

The chain links TRBV3-1 (or the pseudogene TRBV3-2) to TRBJ1-1; 10 bases match TRBD1. Germline V gene sequence: CDR1 LGHDT, CDR2 YNNKEL (reference sequence). The CDR3 covers 15 residues. Germline trimming cut 4 bases from V and 1 base from J; bases unmatched to any gene: 3. CDR3 amino acids: CASSRRTGGNTEAFF. The DNA for the CDR3 is TGTGCCAGCAGCCGTAGGACAGGGGGGAACACTGAAGCTTTCTTT.

This sequence joins TRBV7-2 and TRBJ2-1; no clear D. Trimming stripped 5 bases from V and 4 bases from J, with 15 bases between. Germline values: CDR1 SGHTA, CDR2 FQGNSA. The CDR3 runs 15 residues. CDR3 nucleotide sequence: TGTGCCAGCAGCCCCCCTCCGGTTGGGTACAATGAGCAGTTCTTC. Residues: CASSPPPVGYNEQFF. The whole variable domain, remainder taken from reference TRBV7-2 and TRBJ2-1, is GAGVSQSPSNKVTEKGKDVELRCDPISGHTALYWYRQSLGQGLEFLIYFQGNSAPDKSGLPSDRFSAERTGGSVSTLTIQRTQQEDSAVYLCASSPPPVGYNEQFFGPGTRLTVL.

This clone appeared a few times. This chain uses TRBV27 with TRBJ1-2; D is uncertain. This CDR3 is built from 13 residues. From germline, CDR1 is MNHEY and CDR2 SMNVEV (reference sequence). Deletions cut 3 bases from V and 2 bases from J, with 7 bases between. The CDR3: CASSFTENYGYTF. In DNA, the CDR3 is TGTGCCAGCAGTTTCACAGAAAACTATGGCTACACCTTC.

The chain carries TRBV5-1 and TRBJ1-6, with TRBD1 identical over 8 bases. V shed 4 bases, J shed 0 bases, and the junction held 15 bases outside the gene matches. The CDR3 runs 20 residues. Germline values: CDR1 SGHRS, CDR2 YFSETQ. The CDR3 bases are TGCGCCAGCAGCCCGGGACAGGCAATGGATTTAAGCTCCTATAATTCACCCCTCCACTTT. Amino acid sequence: CASSPGQAMDLSSYNSPLHF. Combining the CDR3 with reference TRBV5-1 and TRBJ1-6 gives the whole variable domain KAGVTQTPRYLIKTRGQQVTLSCSPISGHRSVSWYQQTPGQGLQFLFEYFSETQRNKGNFPGRFSGRQFSNSRSEMNVSTLELGDSALYLCASSPGQAMDLSSYNSPLHFGNGTRLTVT.

The chain has TRBV25-1 and TRBJ2-3; D tentatively fits TRBD1 or TRBD2 (6 bases each). There are 15 residues in the CDR3. Trimming shortened V by 2 bases and J by 2 bases, and 11 bases separated the two germline ends. The germline V gene encodes CDR1 MGHDK and CDR2 SYGVNS. CDR3 region: CASSEAWGATDTQYF. Here the CDR3 DNA reads TGTGCCAGCAGTGAAGCGTGGGGGGCCACAGATACGCAGTATTTT.

The rearrangement joins TRBV2 to TRBJ1-2, with a possible D match to TRBD1 (5 bases). CDR1 is SNHLY and CDR2 is FYNNEI in the germline V gene. The V end lost 7 bases, the J end lost 6 bases, and 18 bases lay between the germline ends. The CDR3 totals 14 residues. CDR3 amino acids: CASTWTRPRNGYTF. As DNA, the CDR3 is TGTGCCAGCACCTGGACACGGCCTAGGAATGGCTACACCTTC.

This chain connects TRBV7-6 to TRBJ2-1; 10 nucleotides match TRBD1. Trimming took 8 bases from V and 3 from J; bases not matched to a gene: 4. CDR3 length: 14 amino acids. CDR1 SGHVS and CDR2 FNYEAQ come from the germline V gene. CDR3 in DNA: TGTGCCAGCGGGACAGGGGCTGGCTACAATGAGCAGTTCTTC. Protein: CASGTGAGYNEQFF.

This sequence joins TRBV4-1 and TRBJ1-1, with D maybe TRBD1 (5 bases). The CDR3 is 16 amino acids. V lost 0 bases and J 0 bases, leaving 11 bases between the germline ends. Germline CDR1 is MGHRA and CDR2 is YSYEKL. This CDR3 is CASSQEEGLMNTEAFF. CDR3 in DNA: TGCGCCAGCAGCCAAGAGGAGGGACTCATGAACACTGAAGCTTTCTTT.

This clone appeared a single time. CDR3 protein: CASSQPGLAEYEQYF. The CDR3 nucleotides read TGTGCCAGCAGCCAACCGGGACTAGCGGAATACGAGCAGTACTTC. V is TRBV3-1 (or the pseudogene TRBV3-2) and J is TRBJ2-7; 11 nucleotides align to TRBD2. The CDR3 is made up of 15 amino acids. The V gene's germline CDR1 is LGHDT and CDR2 YNNKEL (reference sequence). Losses at the gene ends were 2 bases for V and 4 bases for J; bases not matched to a gene: 4.